The 19 T cell receptor beta chains presented below share a single source sample, sequenced in a study of cytomegalovirus exposure and HLA in healthy donors. 60 Vbeta and 13 Jbeta primers were used in PCR. Clones were read by immunoSEQ multiplex PCR, and TCRdb kept only the in-frame ones, dropping some. The sample lists 150,000 to 170,000 clones, 65% to 80% occurring once. Sequencing used PBMCs. Source of these receptors: a man aged 18 to 35 in good health and CMV-seronegative.

Worth noting for this clone: The junction shows a germline mismatch at one end, possibly a read error. The V call is TRBV7-7, the J call TRBJ1-2, with D hard to call. The CDR3 is 14 residues long. Germline CDR1 is SSHAT and CDR2 is FNYEAQ (reference sequence). CDR3 protein: CASSLCRSAYGYTF. DNA of the CDR3: TGTGCTAGCAGCTTATGCAGGTCTGCCTATGGCTACACCTTC.

The chain has TRBV2 and TRBJ1-1, with D perhaps TRBD1 (6 bases). V was shortened by 7 bases and J by 1 base, with 16 bases between the two germline ends. There are 15 residues in the CDR3. CDR1 is SNHLY, CDR2 FYNNEI, per germline. The CDR3: CASKSRGGANTEAFF. In nucleotides, the CDR3 is TGTGCCAGCAAATCCCGGGGGGGCGCGAACACTGAAGCTTTCTTT. The full variable domain, rest sourced from reference TRBV2 and TRBJ1-1, is EPEVTQTPSHQVTQMGQEVILRCVPISNHLYFYWYRQILGQKVEFLVSFYNNEISEKSEIFDDQFSVERPDGSNFTLKIRSTKLEDSAMYFCASKSRGGANTEAFFGQGTRLTVV.

The table lists this clone with a few counts. The chain carries TRBV18 and TRBJ1-6; tentatively, D is TRBD1 (6 bases). Trimming shortened V by 3 bases and J by 7 bases, and 7 bases separated the two germline ends. Per the germline V gene, CDR1 is KGHSH and CDR2 is LQKENI. CDR3 size: 13 residues. CDR3 protein: CASSPTGNSPLHF. The CDR3 DNA reads TGTGCCAGCTCACCGACAGGAAATTCACCCCTCCACTTT. Full variable domain (missing parts from reference TRBV18 and TRBJ1-6): NAGVMQNPRHLVRRRGQEARLRCSPMKGHSHVYWYRQLPEEGLKFMVYLQKENIIDESGMPKERFSAEFPKEGPSILRIQQVVRGDSAAYFCASSPTGNSPLHFGNGTRLTVT.

The CDR3, as DNA: TGTGCCAGCAGCTTAGGTCTCCAAGAGACCCAGTACTTC. This sequence encodes CASSLGLQETQYF. The genes are TRBV7-2 and TRBJ2-5; D gene uncertain. Germline values: CDR1 SGHTA, CDR2 FQGNSA. The CDR3 spans 13 residues. Trimming pared 1 base from V and 1 base from J, leaving 4 bases between.

V is TRBV5-1 and J is TRBJ2-2; 9 nucleotides agree with TRBD2. The germline gives CDR1 SGHRS, CDR2 YFSETQ. V dropped 0 bases and J dropped 4; count of bases not matched to a gene: 1. The length of the CDR3 is 15 residues. CDR3 sequence reads: CASSLVTSGTGELFF. The CDR3 DNA reads TGCGCCAGCAGCTTGGTGACTAGCGGCACCGGGGAGCTGTTTTTT.

The J gene is TRBJ2-7, the V gene TRBV7-9, with 15 positions matching TRBD2. Germline CDR1 reads SEHNR; CDR2 reads FQNEAQ (reference sequence). The J segment lost 0 bases and the V segment lost 3 bases, leaving 6 bases of the junction unmatched. This CDR3 is 18 amino acids long. In DNA, the CDR3 is TGTGCCAGCAGCTTGGAAGGGACTAGCGGGGGGCCCTCCTACGAGCAGTACTTC. It encodes CASSLEGTSGGPSYEQYF.

The table lists this clone with a few counts. The chain has TRBV6-5 and TRBJ2-7, with D possibly being TRBD1 (5 bases). Per the germline V gene, CDR1 is MNHEY and CDR2 is SVGAGI. CDR3 size: 15 residues. V was pared by 0 bases and J by 0 bases, with 9 bases between. The CDR3 here is CASSYSTASSYEQYF. In DNA form, the CDR3 reads TGTGCCAGCAGTTACTCGACAGCCAGCTCCTACGAGCAGTACTTC.

With respect to this clone: Other DNA sequences in this specimen translate into the identical CDR3. The chain uses TRBV2 and TRBJ1-5; perhaps TRBD1 as D (6 bases). The CDR3 contains 14 residues. The V gene's germline CDR1 is SNHLY and CDR2 FYNNEI. V was trimmed by 10 bases and J by 3 bases, leaving 16 bases between them. The CDR3 DNA reads as TGTGCCACCGCTCAGACAGGTCACAATCAGCCCCAGCATTTT. It specifies CATAQTGHNQPQHF. Full variable domain (rest looked up from reference TRBV2 and TRBJ1-5): EPEVTQTPSHQVTQMGQEVILRCVPISNHLYFYWYRQILGQKVEFLVSFYNNEISEKSEIFDDQFSVERPDGSNFTLKIRSTKLEDSAMYFCATAQTGHNQPQHFGDGTRLSIL.

The chain carries TRBV2 and TRBJ2-7; D not resolved. The CDR3 has 10 residues. Looked up from germline, CDR1 is SNHLY and CDR2 is FYNNEI. Trimming pared 8 bases from V and 4 bases from J, leaving 6 bases between. In nucleotides, the CDR3 is TGTGCCAGCGAGGAGTACGAGCAGTACGTC. This codes for CASEEYEQYV.

CDR3 DNA: TGCGCCAGCGGTGGTGGGCTTAACACTGAAGCTTTCTTT. Amino acid sequence: CASGGGLNTEAFF. The chain is built from TRBV5-1 and TRBJ1-1; D is uncertain. Germline loops: CDR1 SGHRS, CDR2 YFSETQ. The CDR3 spans 13 residues. V was clipped by 7 bases and J by 2 bases, with 12 bases between them.

V usage is TRBV7-2 and J usage is TRBJ1-6, with D hard to call. The CDR3 loop spans 15 amino acids. Trimming stripped 3 bases from V and 2 bases from J, with 8 bases between. Germline assignment: CDR1 SGHTA and CDR2 FQGNSA. This chain's CDR3 is CASSFGVTYNSPLHF. The CDR3, as DNA: TGTGCCAGCAGCTTCGGGGTGACCTATAATTCACCCCTCCACTTT.

The V and J genes are TRBV4-3 and TRBJ1-2, with D unresolved. This CDR3 region has 15 residues. The germline V and J ends were trimmed by 4 bases and 1 base, with 13 bases remaining between them. The germline CDR1 and CDR2 sequences are LGHNA and YSLEER. CDR3 coding DNA: TGCGCCAGCAGCCGCTCAACCAGTCTTAACTATGGCTACACCTTC. Protein sequence: CASSRSTSLNYGYTF.

A remark on this clone: Sequence at one end of the junction differs from germline and may be a read error. The genes are TRBV30 and TRBJ1-5, with D tentatively TRBD1 (6 bases). The CDR3 has 14 residues. Germline loops: CDR1 GTSNPN, CDR2 SVGIG (reference sequence). CDR3 DNA sequence: TGTGCCGGGAGGGCCAAAGGGGGAAATCAGCCCCAGCATTTT. Translated, it gives CAGRAKGGNQPQHF.

V usage is TRBV10-3 and J usage is TRBJ1-3; D perhaps matches TRBD1 (6 bases). Germline V gives CDR1 ENHRY, CDR2 SYGVKD. This CDR3 spans 17 amino acids. The germline V and J ends were trimmed by 4 bases and 4 bases, with 20 bases remaining between them. DNA for the CDR3: TGTGCCATCAGTGGTCTCGGCCAGGGGTCGGACGGAAACACCATATATTTT. This encodes CAISGLGQGSDGNTIYF.

The chain links TRBV9 to TRBJ2-1, with TRBD2 matching over 10 bases. From germline, CDR1 is SGDLS and CDR2 YYNGEE. The CDR3 runs 15 residues. Losses at the gene ends were 0 bases for V and 9 bases for J; bases not matched to a gene: 6. Written as DNA, the CDR3 is TGTGCCAGCAGCGTAGAAGCGGGGGGGCCGATTGAGCAGTTCTTC. Translating it yields CASSVEAGGPIEQFF.

V and J are TRBV15 and TRBJ1-3, with unresolved D. CDR3 length: 14 amino acids. Trimming cost V 6 bases and J 8 bases, with 17 bases left between them. Germline lookup yields CDR1 LNHNV and CDR2 YYDKDF (reference sequence). CDR3 residues: CATRIAGRLDTIYF. The CDR3 DNA reads TGTGCCACCAGGATAGCGGGTCGGTTGGACACCATATATTTT.

The chain uses TRBV2 and TRBJ1-5; TRBD1 matches at 7 bases. Per the germline V gene, CDR1 is SNHLY and CDR2 is FYNNEI. J was trimmed by 2 bases and V by 6 bases; bases with no gene match: 7. The CDR3 runs 15 residues. The CDR3 sequence: CASRETGVGNQPQHF. The CDR3 DNA follows: TGTGCCAGCAGGGAAACAGGGGTGGGCAATCAGCCCCAGCATTTT.

This sequence joins TRBV5-1 and TRBJ2-1; 8 bases are shared with TRBD1. V lost 0 bases, J lost 2 bases, and 4 bases stayed unmatched. The germline CDR1 and CDR2 sequences are SGHRS and YFSETQ. The length of the CDR3 is 16 residues. CDR3: CASSLATGGPYNEQFF. The CDR3 bases are TGCGCCAGCAGCTTGGCCACAGGGGGACCCTACAATGAGCAGTTCTTC.

The chain joins TRBV7-9 to TRBJ1-2, with D possibly TRBD1 on 5 matching bases. The CDR3 consists of 12 residues. V was trimmed by 5 bases and J by 2 bases, leaving 6 bases between them. CDR1 SEHNR and CDR2 FQNEAQ come from the germline V gene (reference sequence). The CDR3 DNA reads TGTGCCAGCAGCCCAGGGAACTATGGCTACACCTTC. It specifies CASSPGNYGYTF. Together with reference TRBV7-9 and TRBJ1-2, the CDR3 gives the full variable domain: DTGVSQNPRHKITKRGQNVTFRCDPISEHNRLYWYRQTLGQGPEFLTYFQNEAQLEKSRLLSDRFSAERPKGSFSTLEIQRTEQGDSAMYLCASSPGNYGYTFGSGTRLTVV.